Detailed here is one T cell receptor beta chain. Generated by immunoSEQ multiplex PCR, the TCRdb table keeps only in-frame clones and is missing some. The sample has 150,000 to 200,000 clones, about 93% seen once; the top ten hold 1%. The CDR3 has 15 residues. Trimming shortened V by 1 base and J by 0 bases, and 7 bases separated the two germline ends. Germline V gene sequence: CDR1 SGHAT, CDR2 FQNNGV. The data belong to a study of T cell responses to AZD1222 COVID-19 vaccine. The material was peripheral blood, obtained 28 days after the second dose of the MenACWY control vaccine. The chain carries TRBV11-2 and TRBJ1-3; a weak D match, TRBD1 (6 bases). The clonotype originates from an adult who received the MenACWY meningococcal vaccine as a control. Here the CDR3 reads CASSLAGDSGNTIYF. The CDR3 DNA is TGTGCCAGCAGCTTAGCAGGGGACTCTGGAAACACCATATATTTT.